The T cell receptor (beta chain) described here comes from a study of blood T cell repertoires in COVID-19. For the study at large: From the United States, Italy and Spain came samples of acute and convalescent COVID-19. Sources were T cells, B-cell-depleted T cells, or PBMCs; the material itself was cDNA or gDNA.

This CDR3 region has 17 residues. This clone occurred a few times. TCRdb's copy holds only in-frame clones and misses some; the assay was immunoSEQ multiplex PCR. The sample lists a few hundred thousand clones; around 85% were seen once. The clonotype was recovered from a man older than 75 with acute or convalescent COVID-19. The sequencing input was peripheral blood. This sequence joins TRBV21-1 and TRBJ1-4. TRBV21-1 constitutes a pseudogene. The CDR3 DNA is TGTGCCAGCAGCAATATCATCGGGATATCAACTAATGAAAAACTGTTTTTT. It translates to CASSNIIGISTNEKLFF.